Listed here are 27 T cell receptor beta chains from one sample, sequenced in a study of cytomegalovirus exposure and HLA in healthy donors. In the PCR, 60 Vbeta and 13 Jbeta primers were used. TCRdb's copy holds only in-frame clones and misses some; the assay was immunoSEQ multiplex PCR. The table has 110,000 to 150,000 clones, 65% to 80% seen once. Sequenced sample: PBMCs. The receptors shown here come from a woman between 50 and 59 years old in good health and CMV-seropositive.

The chain joins TRBV21-1 to TRBJ2-5; TRBD1 reflects the table's D call only, with no check against the DNA. Gene TRBJ2-7 matches the end of the DNA better, so the J call may be wrong. TRBV21-1 is a documented pseudogene. This CDR3 region has 17 residues. This CDR3 reads CASSKILQVLPCDEQYF. CDR3 in DNA: TGTGCCAGCAGCAAGATATTACAGGTCCTCCCATGCGACGAGCAGTACTTC.

The gene calls are TRBV5-4 and TRBJ2-1, with TRBD1 identical over 9 bases. The ends lost 3 bases at V and 5 bases at J; junction bases unmatched: 0. This CDR3 contains 13 residues. Germline CDR1 and CDR2: SGHNT and YYREEE (reference sequence). CDR3 sequence (DNA): TGTGCCAGCAGCTGGGACAGGGACAATGAGCAGTTCTTC. It is translated as CASSWDRDNEQFF.

The rearrangement uses TRBV5-1 and TRBJ2-7; D is possibly TRBD1 (5 bases). The CDR3 is 14 amino acids. V was cut by 0 bases and J by 4 bases, with 11 bases left in between. CDR1 SGHRS and CDR2 YFSETQ come from the germline V gene. CDR3 loop: CASSLDQGWYEQYF. In DNA form, the CDR3 reads TGCGCCAGCAGCTTGGACCAGGGATGGTACGAGCAGTACTTC.

The chain joins TRBV2 to TRBJ2-3, with D maybe TRBD2 (6 bases). V was clipped by 5 bases and J by 6 bases, with 18 bases between them. The germline gives CDR1 SNHLY, CDR2 FYNNEI. CDR3 length: 15 residues. CDR3 coding DNA: TGTGCCAGCAGTACCCTAGCGTCTCCAGGGGATACGCAGTATTTT. Its translation: CASSTLASPGDTQYF.

V is TRBV5-6 and J is TRBJ2-7, with TRBD2 identical over 9 bases. The CDR3 has 16 residues. CDR1 is SGHDT and CDR2 is YYEEEE in the germline V gene. The V gene end was trimmed by 3 bases and the J gene end by 6 bases; junction bases not matched to a gene: 13. CDR3 protein: CASSSLGSGGLGEQYF. CDR3 DNA sequence: TGTGCCAGCAGCTCCCTAGGTAGCGGGGGCTTGGGCGAGCAGTACTTC.

This chain links TRBV28 with TRBJ2-1; D gene ambiguous. This CDR3 contains 12 residues. Per the germline V gene, CDR1 is MDHEN and CDR2 is SYDVKM. Between the trimmed V and J ends, which lost 6 bases and 5 bases, there was a span of 8 bases. The CDR3 here is CASRVTNNEQFF. The CDR3 DNA reads TGTGCCAGCAGGGTAACAAACAATGAGCAGTTCTTC. The full variable domain, with the rest looked up from reference TRBV28 and TRBJ2-1, is DVKVTQSSRYLVKRTGEKVFLECVQDMDHENMFWYRQDPGLGLRLIYFSYDVKMKEKGDIPEGYSVSREKKERFSLILESASTNQTSMYLCASRVTNNEQFFGPGTRLTVL.

The chain links TRBV5-4 to TRBJ1-3, with unresolved D. The CDR3 extends over 15 amino acids. Germline V CDR1 and CDR2: SGHNT, YYREEE (reference sequence). V was clipped by 0 bases and J by 1 base, with 8 bases between them. The CDR3 sequence: CASSLDFESGNTIYF. DNA of the CDR3: TGTGCCAGCAGCTTGGACTTCGAGTCTGGAAACACCATATATTTT.

The chain joins TRBV28 to TRBJ2-7; 7 nucleotides line up with TRBD1. The V segment lost 7 bases and the J segment 2 bases; nucleotides outside the gene matches: 2. The CDR3 covers 12 residues. CDR1 is MDHEN, CDR2 SYDVKM, per germline. The CDR3 region is CASTGGPYEQYF. The DNA of the CDR3 is TGTGCCAGCACAGGGGGTCCCTACGAGCAGTACTTC.

J is TRBJ2-7 and V is TRBV29-1; weak D call: TRBD2 (6 bases). CDR1 is SQVTM, CDR2 ANQGSEA, per germline. Trimming shortened V by 6 bases and J by 6 bases, and 9 bases separated the two germline ends. The CDR3 is 10 amino acids. CDR3 in DNA: TGCAGCGTGGGGGGAGGCGAGCAGTACTTC. This codes for CSVGGGEQYF.

This rearrangement joins TRBV30 to TRBJ1-6, with D tentatively TRBD1 (6 bases). There are 16 residues in the CDR3. Germline assignment: CDR1 GTSNPN and CDR2 SVGIG (reference sequence). The V end was cut by 0 bases, the J end by 8 bases, with 17 bases between. CDR3 DNA: TGTGCCTGGAGTGTGGGGGGGGGAGCAGGGGATTCACCCCTCCACTTT. Its translation: CAWSVGGGAGDSPLHF.

This clone occurred a few times. The rearrangement joins TRBV5-6 to TRBJ2-3; TRBD2 matches 9 bases. The CDR3 totals 17 residues. Germline V gene data show CDR1 as SGHDT and CDR2 as YYEEEE. The ends lost 1 base at V and 0 bases at J; junction bases unmatched: 6. This chain's CDR3 is CASSLRTSAFSTDTQYF. The DNA of the CDR3 is TGTGCCAGCAGCTTGAGGACTAGCGCCTTTAGCACAGATACGCAGTATTTT. The full variable domain, completed using reference TRBV5-6 and TRBJ2-3, is DAGVTQSPTHLIKTRGQQVTLRCSPKSGHDTVSWYQQALGQGPQFIFQYYEEEERQRGNFPDRFSGHQFPNYSSELNVNALLLGDSALYLCASSLRTSAFSTDTQYFGPGTRLTVL.

This clone was seen more than once but under ten times. The genes are TRBV4-3 and TRBJ2-5; TRBD2 agrees at 15 bases. CDR3 length: 19 amino acids. Per germline, CDR1 LGHNA and CDR2 YSLEER. Germline trimming cut 0 bases from V and 1 base from J; bases unmatched to any gene: 6. The DNA for the CDR3 is TGCGCCAGCAGCCAAGAGGGGACTAGCGGGGGGCATCGCCAAGAGACCCAGTACTTC. This codes for CASSQEGTSGGHRQETQYF.

Turning to this clone: A read error may account for a junction end that differs from germline. The chain couples TRBV7-7 to TRBJ2-1; 7 bases are a match to TRBD1. Per the germline V gene, CDR1 is SSHAT and CDR2 is FNYEAQ (reference sequence). This CDR3 region has 13 residues. CDR3 in amino acids: CASSLGTANEQFF. The CDR3 region has the DNA TGTGCTAGCAGCTTGGGGACAGCCAATGAGCAGTTCTTC.

The chain links TRBV27 to TRBJ1-1; D may be TRBD1 (6 bases). Trimming left V 0 bases short and J 1 base short, with 12 bases between. The germline gives CDR1 MNHEY, CDR2 SMNVEV (reference sequence). The CDR3 runs 16 residues. The CDR3 is CASSLSGGGENTEAFF. DNA for the CDR3: TGTGCCAGCAGTTTATCGGGAGGGGGAGAGAACACTGAAGCTTTCTTT.

The CDR3 protein is CASSQGQNYEQYF. As DNA, the CDR3 is TGCGCCAGCAGCCAAGGGCAGAACTACGAGCAGTACTTC. The chain joins TRBV4-3 to TRBJ2-7; D is ambiguous. The CDR3 runs 13 residues. The germline CDR1 and CDR2 sequences are LGHNA and YSLEER. Trimming stripped 1 base from V and 3 bases from J, with 7 bases between.

This clone was seen a few times. The chain combines TRBV2 with TRBJ1-1, with 10 bases lining up with TRBD1. The trim removed 6 bases at V and 6 bases at J, leaving 7 bases unmatched. CDR1 and CDR2 (germline): SNHLY, FYNNEI. CDR3 length equals 14 residues. The CDR3 is CASSTGQGMAEAFF. The CDR3 bases are TGTGCCAGCAGCACGGGACAGGGGATGGCTGAAGCTTTCTTT.

This clone has a handful of counts. In nucleotides, the CDR3 is TGTGCCAGCAGCTCCGGGCTCGGGAGCTCCTACAATGAGCAGTTCTTC. This encodes CASSSGLGSSYNEQFF. The V call is TRBV5-6, the J call TRBJ2-1; perhaps TRBD2 as D (6 bases). CDR1 and CDR2 from the germline V gene are SGHDT and YYEEEE. The CDR3 extends over 16 amino acids. V was trimmed by 3 bases and J by 0 bases, leaving 13 bases between them.

This clone was detected once. The rearrangement uses TRBV9 and TRBJ2-7; no clear D. From germline, CDR1 is SGDLS and CDR2 YYNGEE. The CDR3 covers 14 residues. V was trimmed by 0 bases and J by 4 bases, leaving 11 bases between them. DNA of the CDR3: TGTGCCAGCAGCGTAGGTCAGGCTATTTACGAGCAGTACTTC. It is translated as CASSVGQAIYEQYF.

The chain has TRBV7-9 and TRBJ1-1; no clear D gene. This CDR3 has 11 residues. Germline V gene data show CDR1 as SEHNR and CDR2 as FQNEAQ (reference sequence). The V end lost 8 bases, the J end lost 3 bases, and 7 bases lay between the germline ends. CDR3 sequence (DNA): TGTGCCAGCGAGGCCTACACTGAAGCTTTCTTT. Protein product: CASEAYTEAFF.

The chain uses TRBV7-9 and TRBJ2-5, with 10 nucleotides matching TRBD2. The end of the DNA is better explained by TRBJ2-7, so the J call may be wrong. Germline V CDR1 and CDR2: SEHNR, FQNEAQ (reference sequence). This CDR3 has 15 residues. The CDR3 sequence: CASSPWTSGDYEQYF. In DNA form, the CDR3 reads TGTGCCAGCAGCCCGTGGACTAGCGGTGACTACGAGCAGTACTTC.

The genes are TRBV7-6 and TRBJ1-4; D unresolved. Deletions cut 5 bases from V and 7 bases from J, with 5 bases between. CDR1 SGHVS and CDR2 FNYEAQ come from the germline V gene. The CDR3 runs to 11 residues. CDR3 sequence: CASSEGEKLFF. In nucleotides, the CDR3 is TGTGCCAGCAGCGAGGGTGAAAAACTGTTTTTT.

The genes are TRBV28 and TRBJ1-5; TRBD1 is a possible D gene (6 bases). Germline values: CDR1 MDHEN, CDR2 SYDVKM. The CDR3 covers 16 residues. V gave up 3 bases and J gave up 6 bases, with 18 bases separating them. The CDR3 coding sequence is TGTGCCAGCAGTTTGTTGGCAGAGGGGGAGTCTCAGCCCCAGCATTTT. Encoded protein: CASSLLAEGESQPQHF.

V and J are TRBV7-9 and TRBJ2-2; tentative D call: TRBD2 (5 bases). Between the trimmed V and J ends, which lost 1 base and 6 bases, there was a span of 6 bases. The germline gives CDR1 SEHNR, CDR2 FQNEAQ (reference sequence). This CDR3 is built from 13 residues. CDR3 residues: CASSLGGSGELFF. The CDR3 DNA follows: TGTGCCAGCAGCTTAGGAGGGTCCGGGGAGCTGTTTTTT. Combining the CDR3 with reference TRBV7-9 and TRBJ2-2 gives the whole variable domain DTGVSQNPRHKITKRGQNVTFRCDPISEHNRLYWYRQTLGQGPEFLTYFQNEAQLEKSRLLSDRFSAERPKGSFSTLEIQRTEQGDSAMYLCASSLGGSGELFFGEGSRLTVL.

The chain couples TRBV7-2 to TRBJ2-7, with TRBD2 matching 10 bases. CDR1 and CDR2 (germline): SGHTA, FQGNSA. After removal of 8 bases from V and 3 bases from J, the junction contained 7 bases not matched to a gene. The CDR3 consists of 14 residues. CDR3 loop: CASGASSGSYEQYF. CDR3 nucleotide sequence: TGTGCCAGCGGCGCCTCTAGCGGGAGCTACGAGCAGTACTTC.

The V and J genes are TRBV28 and TRBJ1-1; perhaps TRBD1 as D (6 bases). The germline V gene encodes CDR1 MDHEN and CDR2 SYDVKM. Deletions cut 4 bases from V and 2 bases from J, with 8 bases between. The CDR3 is 13 amino acids. CDR3 loop: CASSYRANTEAFF. The CDR3, as DNA: TGTGCCAGCAGTTACAGGGCAAACACTGAAGCTTTCTTT.

This clone was detected a few times. The rearrangement uses TRBV2 and TRBJ1-5; D is perhaps TRBD1 (6 bases). CDR1 is SNHLY and CDR2 is FYNNEI in the germline V gene. V was trimmed by 6 bases and J by 11 bases, leaving 8 bases between them. The CDR3 length is 10 residues. The CDR3 region is CASRGASQHF. The CDR3 DNA is TGTGCCAGCAGGGGGGCCTCCCAGCATTTT. Full variable domain (outside the CDR3, taken from reference TRBV2 and TRBJ1-5): EPEVTQTPSHQVTQMGQEVILRCVPISNHLYFYWYRQILGQKVEFLVSFYNNEISEKSEIFDDQFSVERPDGSNFTLKIRSTKLEDSAMYFCASRGASQHFGDGTRLSIL.

The chain links TRBV4-2 to TRBJ2-5; 9 bases are a match to TRBD2. Germline CDR1 and CDR2: LGHNA and YNFKEQ. V gave up 0 bases and J gave up 5 bases; unmatched junction bases: 4. The CDR3 is 15 residues long. The CDR3 nucleotides are TGTGCCAGCAGCCAAGAGCGGGGGGGCCGGGAGACCCAGTACTTC. This translates into CASSQERGGRETQYF.